This TCR beta chain was documented in a study of cytomegalovirus exposure and HLA in healthy donors. Study-wide results and caveats: TRBV6-2, TRBV6-3 and some other V segments were unresolvable in 87-base-pair reads.

13 Jbeta primers and 60 Vbeta primers were used for the PCR. Some clones are missing from TCRdb's copy, which holds only in-frame ones; the method was immunoSEQ multiplex PCR. The profile shows fewer than 250,000 clones, more than 60% of them singletons. The length of the CDR3 is 12 residues. Trimming at V came to 4 bases and at J to 2 bases, leaving 2 bases not matched to a gene. CDR1 and CDR2 from the germline V gene are SQVTM and ANQGSEA. Though probably carrying unrecorded immune exposures, donors were nominally healthy at sampling. About this clone itself: The antigen is unknown.

The TCR originated in a young woman in good health and CMV-seronegative. The material sequenced was PBMCs. The chain joins TRBV29-1 to TRBJ2-7, with 7 bases identical to TRBD1. The DNA of the CDR3 is TGCAGCGTTGGCCAGGGGGCCTACGAGCAGTACTTC. Translated, it gives CSVGQGAYEQYF.